Listed below are T cell receptor beta chains from one sample, sequenced in a study of T cell responses to AZD1222 COVID-19 vaccine. Some clones are missing from TCRdb's copy, which holds only in-frame ones; the method was immunoSEQ multiplex PCR. The data show 250,000 to 300,000 clones, with approximately 94% seen just once and 0.5% to 0.65% held by the top ten. The starting material was peripheral blood, obtained 28 days after the second AZD1222 dose. The origin of the receptors is an adult who received the AZD1222 COVID-19 vaccine. Both conserved end residues are part of each CDR3. The D gene is left open where the match is weak. The size field is filled for only some rows; it gives once, few, many or a size class.

v_call	clone_size	d_call	j_call	cdr3_aa	cdr3_nt
TRBV7-3	NA	NA	TRBJ2-6	CASSPDISGANVLTF	TGTGCCAGCAGCCCCGACATCTCTGGGGCCAACGTCCTGACTTTC
TRBV7-8	NA	NA	TRBJ1-1	CASSLEAWTVNTEAFF	TGTGCCAGCAGCTTAGAAGCATGGACGGTGAACACTGAAGCTTTCTTT
TRBV9	NA	TRBD2	TRBJ2-2	CASSVRGDGNTGELFF	TGTGCCAGCAGCGTTCGGGGGGATGGGAACACCGGGGAGCTGTTTTTT
TRBV7-2	NA	NA	TRBJ2-1	CASSQTGVSNEQFF	TGTGCCAGCAGCCAGACGGGGGTGAGCAATGAGCAGTTCTTC
TRBV7-6	NA	NA	TRBJ2-7	CASSRVTGSEQYF	TGTGCCAGCAGCCGGGTTACAGGGTCCGAGCAGTACTTC
TRBV28	NA	NA	TRBJ2-7	CASSLNGIARYEQYF	TGTGCCAGCAGTTTAAATGGGATTGCTCGCTACGAGCAGTACTTC
TRBV12-3/TRBV12-4	NA	NA	TRBJ1-2	CASSQDRYGYTF	TGTGCCAGCAGTCAAGACAGATATGGCTACACCTTT
TRBV9	NA	TRBD1	TRBJ2-1	CASSAGTGGVNEQFF	TGTGCCAGCAGCGCCGGGACAGGGGGCGTGAATGAGCAGTTCTTC
TRBV5-1	NA	TRBD1	TRBJ2-2	CASSLEGTGAGELFF	TGCGCCAGCAGCTTGGAAGGGACAGGGGCCGGGGAGCTGTTTTTT
TRBV7-9	NA	TRBD1	TRBJ1-2	CASSSTTGNYGYTF	TGTGCCAGCAGCTCCACGACAGGGAACTATGGCTACACCTTC
TRBV21-1	NA	NA	TRBJ1-5	CASILGPTYSNQPQHF	TGTGCCAGCATCCTCGGCCCTACTTATAGCAATCAGCCCCAGCATTTT
TRBV4-1	NA	NA	TRBJ1-4	CASSPADSPNEKLFF	TGCGCCAGCAGCCCCGCCGACAGCCCTAATGAAAAACTGTTTTTT
TRBV6-5	NA	TRBD1	TRBJ2-7	CASKEDRSYEQYF	TGTGCCAGCAAAGAGGACAGGTCCTACGAGCAGTACTTC
TRBV2	once	NA	TRBJ2-5	CASSSQETQYF	TGTGCCAGCAGTTCACAAGAGACCCAGTACTTC
TRBV6-5	few	NA	TRBJ1-5	CASRGTANQPQHF	TGTGCCAGCAGGGGGACTGCAAATCAGCCCCAGCATTTT
TRBV7-9	NA	NA	TRBJ2-2	CASSLVEGTGELFF	TGTGCCAGCAGCTTAGTTGAGGGAACCGGGGAGCTGTTTTTT
TRBV28	NA	TRBD1	TRBJ1-6	CASIRTGYNSPLHF	TGTGCCAGCATAAGGACAGGGTATAATTCACCCCTCCACTTT
TRBV5-1	once	NA	TRBJ2-3	CASSWGGPSTDTQYF	TGCGCCAGCAGCTGGGGAGGACCCAGCACAGATACGCAGTATTTT
TRBV11-2	NA	TRBD1	TRBJ1-4	CASRIPNRGAPTNEKLFF	TGTGCCAGCAGAATTCCGAACAGGGGGGCTCCTACTAATGAAAAACTGTTTTTT
TRBV10-2	once	NA	TRBJ1-1	CASRLRADTEAFF	TGCGCCAGCCGACTAAGGGCGGACACTGAAGCTTTCTTT
TRBV18	NA	NA	TRBJ2-7	CASSPTSISYEQYF	TGTGCCAGCTCACCCACGTCCATCTCCTACGAGCAGTACTTC
TRBV7-3	once	NA	TRBJ1-1	CASSLQSGPNTEAFF	TGTGCCAGCAGCTTACAATCCGGGCCTAACACTGAAGCTTTCTTT
TRBV18	NA	NA	TRBJ1-3	CASSEGFGNTIYF	TGTGCCAGCTCGGAGGGATTCGGAAACACCATATATTTT
TRBV24-1	NA	TRBD2	TRBJ2-1	CATSVTSGNEQFF	TGTGCCACCAGTGTGACTAGCGGGAATGAGCAGTTCTTC